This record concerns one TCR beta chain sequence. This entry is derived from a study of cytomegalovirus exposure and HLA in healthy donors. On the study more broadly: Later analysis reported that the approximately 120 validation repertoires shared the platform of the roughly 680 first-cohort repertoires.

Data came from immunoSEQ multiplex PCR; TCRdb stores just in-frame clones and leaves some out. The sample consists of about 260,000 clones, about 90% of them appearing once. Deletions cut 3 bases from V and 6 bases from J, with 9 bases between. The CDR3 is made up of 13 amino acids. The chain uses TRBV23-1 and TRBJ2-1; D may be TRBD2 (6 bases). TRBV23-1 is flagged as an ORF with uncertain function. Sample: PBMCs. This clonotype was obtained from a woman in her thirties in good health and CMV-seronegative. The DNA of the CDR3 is TGCGCCAGCAGTCATGCGGGACTCAATGAGCAGTTCTTC. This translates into CASSHAGLNEQFF.